This entry is about one T cell receptor (beta chain). The germline V gene has CDR1 SEHNR and CDR2 FQNEAQ (reference sequence). The ends lost 8 bases at V and 7 bases at J; junction bases unmatched: 13. The CDR3 loop spans 15 amino acids. The data are from a study of T cell responses to AZD1222 COVID-19 vaccine. The repertoire was sequenced with immunoSEQ multiplex PCR; TCRdb's copy has only in-frame clones and lacks some. This sample has 200,000 to 250,000 clones, with around 94% found just once. The sequence derives from an adult who received the MenACWY meningococcal vaccine as a control. V and J are TRBV7-9 and TRBJ2-7; 11 bases agree with TRBD2. Sample: peripheral blood, taken 28 days after the second dose of the MenACWY control vaccine. This chain's CDR3 is CASAPSSGGPGEQYF. The CDR3 DNA sequence: TGTGCCAGCGCCCCTTCTAGCGGGGGGCCTGGGGAGCAGTACTTC.